This T cell receptor (beta chain) was documented in a study of response to subunit inactivated influenza vaccine. Germline values: CDR1 MGHRA, CDR2 YSYEKL. V shed 0 bases, J shed 4 bases, and the junction held 4 bases outside the gene matches. The CDR3 runs 16 residues. This clonotype has at least ten counts. TCRdb re-derived calls from the RT-PCR reads in MiXCR, one entry per CDR3 protein. Of fewer than 700,000 distinct CDR3 sequences listed, over 10% are singletons. The chain has TRBV4-1 and TRBJ2-1, with 9 bases identical to TRBD2. This sequence originates from a man in his fifties who received an inactivated influenza vaccine. This sample comprised PBMCs from blood, obtained 45 days after vaccination. CDR3 sequence: CASSQDTSGRYNEQFF. In nucleotides, the CDR3 is TGCGCCAGCAGCCAAGATACTAGCGGGCGTTACAATGAGCAGTTCTTC.